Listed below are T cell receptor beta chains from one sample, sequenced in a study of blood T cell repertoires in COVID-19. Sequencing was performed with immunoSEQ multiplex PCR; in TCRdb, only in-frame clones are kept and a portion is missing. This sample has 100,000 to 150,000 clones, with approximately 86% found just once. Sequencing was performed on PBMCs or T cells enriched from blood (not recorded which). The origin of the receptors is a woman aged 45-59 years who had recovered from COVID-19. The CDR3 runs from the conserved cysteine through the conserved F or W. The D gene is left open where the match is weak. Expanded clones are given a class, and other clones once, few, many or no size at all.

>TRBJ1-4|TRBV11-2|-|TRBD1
TGTGCCAGCAGCGACCTTGGGACAGGGGTTGAAAAACTGTTTTTT
CASSDLGTGVEKLFF
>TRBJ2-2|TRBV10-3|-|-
TGTGCCATCAGTGAAGTCGTTGGTCGACAGGTTGCCGGGGAGCTGTTTTTT
CAISEVVGRQVAGELFF
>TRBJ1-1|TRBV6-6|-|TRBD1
TGTGCCAGCAGTCCGGACAGGGGCAACACTGAAGCTTTCTTT
CASSPDRGNTEAFF
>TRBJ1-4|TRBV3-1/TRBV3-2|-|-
TGTGCCAGCAGCCAAGACCCAAATGAAAAACTGTTTTTT
CASSQDPNEKLFF
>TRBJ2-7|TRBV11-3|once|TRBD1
TGTGCCAGCAGCTTGAACAGGGGCTCCTACGAGCAGTACTTC
CASSLNRGSYEQYF
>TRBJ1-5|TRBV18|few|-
TGTGCCAGCTCACCCGGTCCCAATCAGCCCCAGCATTTT
CASSPGPNQPQHF
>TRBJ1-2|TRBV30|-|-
TGTGCCTGGAGTGTCGGGGGGCTCGCTGGTGGCTACACCTTC
CAWSVGGLAGGYTF
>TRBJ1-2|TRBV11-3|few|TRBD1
TGTGCCAGCAGCTCCCAGGGGGCTGGGGGCTACACCTTC
CASSSQGAGGYTF
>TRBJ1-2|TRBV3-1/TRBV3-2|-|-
TGTGCCAGCAGCCCCCGGAGGGAACGTGGCTACACCTTC
CASSPRRERGYTF
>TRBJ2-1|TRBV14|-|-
TGTGCCAGCAGCGCCCCGGGTAGCGCCTCCTACAATGAGCAGTTCTTC
CASSAPGSASYNEQFF
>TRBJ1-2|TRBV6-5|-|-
TGTGCCAGCAGTTATAACTTGGGGGGTGGCTACACCTTC
CASSYNLGGGYTF
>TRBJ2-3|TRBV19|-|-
TGTGCCAGTAGTATAGGCGCAACGGTGACAGATACGCAGTATTTT
CASSIGATVTDTQYF
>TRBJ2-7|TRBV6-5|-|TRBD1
TGTGCCAGCAGCCGGACAGGGGAAAACGAGCAGTACTTC
CASSRTGENEQYF
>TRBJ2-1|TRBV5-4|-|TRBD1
TGTGCCAGCAGCGTCGGACAGGGGGCGTCTTACGAGCAGTTCTTC
CASSVGQGASYEQFF
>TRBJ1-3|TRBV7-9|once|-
TGTGCCGGAAGAACCACAGGGACGGGAAACACCATATATTTT
CAGRTTGTGNTIYF
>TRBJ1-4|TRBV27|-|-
TGTGCCAGCAGCCCCGACACCGCAACTAATGAAAAACTGTTTTTT
CASSPDTATNEKLFF
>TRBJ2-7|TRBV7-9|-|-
TGTGCCAGCAGCGGAGACGGAGGGCCCTCCGCGGAGCAGTACTTC
CASSGDGGPSAEQYF
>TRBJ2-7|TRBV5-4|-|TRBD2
TGTGCCAGCAGGCCCGGGACTAGCGGGAACTACGAGCAGTACTTC
CASRPGTSGNYEQYF
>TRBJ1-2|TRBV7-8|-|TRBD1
TGTGCCAGCAGCTTAGCCCCGGGACAGGCCTATGGCTACACCTTC
CASSLAPGQAYGYTF
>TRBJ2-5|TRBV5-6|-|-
TGTGCCAGCAGCAAGTGGGCTAGCGCAAACCAAGAGACCCAGTACTTC
CASSKWASANQETQYF
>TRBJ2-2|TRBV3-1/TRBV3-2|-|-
TGTGCCAGCAGCCAAGCAGGCTCTGGGAACACCGGGGAGCTGTTTTTT
CASSQAGSGNTGELFF
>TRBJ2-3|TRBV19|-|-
TGTGCCAGTAGTATTACTTTACGCACAGATACGCAGTATTTT
CASSITLRTDTQYF
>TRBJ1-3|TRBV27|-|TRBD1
TGTGCCAGCAGTCCAGGACAGGGGGGTTCCACCATATATTTT
CASSPGQGGSTIYF
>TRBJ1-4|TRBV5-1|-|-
TGCGCCAGCAGCTTGGACCCTCCGGGGTCTAAGACCGATGAAAAACTGTTTTTT
CASSLDPPGSKTDEKLFF
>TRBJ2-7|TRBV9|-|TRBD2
TGTGCCAGCAGCGACAGCGGGGCCCTCTCCTACGAGCAGTACTTC
CASSDSGALSYEQYF
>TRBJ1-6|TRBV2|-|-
TGTGCCAGCGCGGGGAATTCACCCCTCCACTTT
CASAGNSPLHF
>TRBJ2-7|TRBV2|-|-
TGTGCCAGCAGTGGACAGACCTCCTACGAGCAGTACTTC
CASSGQTSYEQYF
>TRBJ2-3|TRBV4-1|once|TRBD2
TGCGCCAGCAGCCAACCCACTAGCGGGGGGTTCGCAGATACGCAGTATTTT
CASSQPTSGGFADTQYF
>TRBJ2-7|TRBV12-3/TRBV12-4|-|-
TGTGCCAGCAGTTCCCTCTACGAGCAGTACTTC
CASSSLYEQYF
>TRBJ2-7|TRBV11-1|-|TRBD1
TGTGCCAGCAGCGCCCCCGGGACAGGGAACTACGAGCAGTACTTC
CASSAPGTGNYEQYF
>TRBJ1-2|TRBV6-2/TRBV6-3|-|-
TGTGCCAGCAGCCTGGAGCCGCCACCGAGTGGCTACACCTTC
CASSLEPPPSGYTF
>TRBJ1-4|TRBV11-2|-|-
TGTGCCAGCAGCTTAGCCGCCAGGGAAACTAATGAAAAACTGTTTTTT
CASSLAARETNEKLFF
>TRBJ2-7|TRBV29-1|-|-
TGCAGCGTTCGCACGGCAGGATACGAGCAGTACTTC
CSVRTAGYEQYF
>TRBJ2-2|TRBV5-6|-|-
TGTGCCAGCAGCTTGACAGGGTTGAGCACCGGGGAGCTGTTTTTT
CASSLTGLSTGELFF
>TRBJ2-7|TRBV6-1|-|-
TGTGCCAGCAGTGATGAGGGTGGCGAGCAGTACTTC
CASSDEGGEQYF
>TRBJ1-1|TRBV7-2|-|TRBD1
TGTGCCAGCAGTTTGTTTACAGGGGGCGGAACTGAAGCTTTCTTT
CASSLFTGGGTEAFF
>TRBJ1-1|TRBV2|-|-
TGTGCCAGCATATTACAGGTGAACACTGAAGCTTTCTTT
CASILQVNTEAFF
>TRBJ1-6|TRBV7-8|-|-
TGTGCCAGCAGCACTGACAGGAATTCACCCCTCCACTTT
CASSTDRNSPLHF
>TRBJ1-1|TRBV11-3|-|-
TGTGCCAGCGGGGAGGGCAAAGCTTTCTTT
CASGEGKAFF
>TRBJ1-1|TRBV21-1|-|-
TGTGCCAGCAGCAACAAAAACAGGGAGAACACTGAAGCTTTCTTT
CASSNKNRENTEAFF
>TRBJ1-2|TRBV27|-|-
TGTGCCAGCATGGCCAGGGGAAGTGGCTACACCTTC
CASMARGSGYTF
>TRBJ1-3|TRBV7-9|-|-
TGTGCCAGCAGCTTACTGAGGTCAGGGCAAAACACCATATATTTT
CASSLLRSGQNTIYF
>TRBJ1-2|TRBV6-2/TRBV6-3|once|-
TGTGCCAGCACCCCCCAGACAGTTACACGAGGCTACACCTTC
CASTPQTVTRGYTF
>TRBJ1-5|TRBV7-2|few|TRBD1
TGTGCCAGCAGCTCGGGACAGGGTCCGAATCAGCCCCAGCATTTT
CASSSGQGPNQPQHF
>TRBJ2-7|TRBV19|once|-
TGTGCCAGTAGTGATGCGGGCGGGTACGAGCAGTACTTC
CASSDAGGYEQYF
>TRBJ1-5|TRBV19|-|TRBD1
TGTGCCAGTAGTCCCGGGACAGGGTATCAGCCCCAGCATTTT
CASSPGTGYQPQHF
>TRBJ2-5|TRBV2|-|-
TGTGCCAGCTCCCGGGGTCAGCAAGAGACCCAGTACTTC
CASSRGQQETQYF
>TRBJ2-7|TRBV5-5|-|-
TGTGCCAGCAGCTTAGACATTCCAGACGAGCAGTACTTC
CASSLDIPDEQYF
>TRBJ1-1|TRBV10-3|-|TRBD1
TGTGCCATCAGTCCCGCGCAGGGGGAAGTCACTGAAGCTTTCTTT
CAISPAQGEVTEAFF
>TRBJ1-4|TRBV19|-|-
TGTGCCAGTAGCCCTTTCGGGGGGGACAAGCTAAATGAAAAACTGTTTTTT
CASSPFGGDKLNEKLFF